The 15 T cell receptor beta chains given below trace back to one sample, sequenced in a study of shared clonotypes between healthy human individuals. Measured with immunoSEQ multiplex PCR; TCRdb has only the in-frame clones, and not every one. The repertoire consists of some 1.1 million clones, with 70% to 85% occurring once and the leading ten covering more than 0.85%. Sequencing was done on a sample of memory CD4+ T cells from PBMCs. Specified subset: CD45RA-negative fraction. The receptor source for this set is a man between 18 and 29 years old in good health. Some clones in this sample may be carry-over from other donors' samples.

Here the CDR3 DNA reads TGTGCCAGCACTACACGGGACGGCCCTAATCAGCCCCAGCATTTT. Translating it yields CASTTRDGPNQPQHF. The chain carries TRBV6-1 and TRBJ1-5; D is perhaps TRBD1 (5 bases). The CDR3 extends over 15 amino acids. V was shortened by 7 bases and J by 4 bases, with 17 bases between the two germline ends. From germline, CDR1 is MNHNS and CDR2 SASEGT.

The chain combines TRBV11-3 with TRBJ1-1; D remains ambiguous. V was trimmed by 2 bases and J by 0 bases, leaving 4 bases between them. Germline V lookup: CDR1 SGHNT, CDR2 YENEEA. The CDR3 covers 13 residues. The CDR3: CASSLSMNTEAFF. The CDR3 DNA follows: TGTGCCAGCAGCTTAAGTATGAACACTGAAGCTTTCTTT.

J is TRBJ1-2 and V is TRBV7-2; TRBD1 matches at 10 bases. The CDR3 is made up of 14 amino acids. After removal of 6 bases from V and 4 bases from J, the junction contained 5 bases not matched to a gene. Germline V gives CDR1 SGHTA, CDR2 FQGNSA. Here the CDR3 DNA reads TGTGCCAGCAGACCGACAGGGGGCTCCTATGGCTACACCTTC. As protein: CASRPTGGSYGYTF.

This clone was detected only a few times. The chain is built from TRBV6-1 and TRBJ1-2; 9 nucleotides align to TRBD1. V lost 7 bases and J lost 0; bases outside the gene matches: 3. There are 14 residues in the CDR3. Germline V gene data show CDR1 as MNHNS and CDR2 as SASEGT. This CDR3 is CASKDRGSNYGYTF. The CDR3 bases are TGTGCCAGCAAGGACAGGGGCTCTAACTATGGCTACACCTTC.

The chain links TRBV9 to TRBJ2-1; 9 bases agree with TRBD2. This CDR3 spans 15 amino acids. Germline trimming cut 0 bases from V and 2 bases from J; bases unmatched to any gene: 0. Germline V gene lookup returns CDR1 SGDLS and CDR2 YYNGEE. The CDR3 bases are TGTGCCAGCAGCGTAGTAGCGGGGGCCTACAATGAGCAGTTCTTC. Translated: CASSVVAGAYNEQFF. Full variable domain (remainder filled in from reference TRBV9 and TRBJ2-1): DSGVTQTPKHLITATGQRVTLRCSPRSGDLSVYWYQQSLDQGLQFLIQYYNGEERAKGNILERFSAQQFPDLHSELNLSSLELGDSALYFCASSVVAGAYNEQFFGPGTRLTVL.

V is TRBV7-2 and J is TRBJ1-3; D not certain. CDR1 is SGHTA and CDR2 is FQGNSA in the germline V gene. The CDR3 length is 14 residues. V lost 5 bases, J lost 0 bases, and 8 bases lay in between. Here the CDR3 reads CASSPRDSGNTIYF. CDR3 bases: TGTGCCAGCAGCCCCCGGGACTCTGGAAACACCATATATTTT.

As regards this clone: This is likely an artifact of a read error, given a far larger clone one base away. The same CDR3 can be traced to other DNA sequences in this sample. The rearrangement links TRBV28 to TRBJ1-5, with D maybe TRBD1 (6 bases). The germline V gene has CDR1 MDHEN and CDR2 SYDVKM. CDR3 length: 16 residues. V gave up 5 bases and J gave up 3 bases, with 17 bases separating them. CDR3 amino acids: CASSIYQTGTNQPQHF. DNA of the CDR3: TGTGCCAGCAGTATTTACCAGACAGGAACCAATCAGCCCCAGCATTTT. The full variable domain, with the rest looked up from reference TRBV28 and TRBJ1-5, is DVKVTQSSRYLVKRTGEKVFLECVQDMDHENMFWYRQDPGLGLRLIYFSYDVKMKEKGDIPEGYSVSREKKERFSLILESASTNQTSMYLCASSIYQTGTNQPQHFGDGTRLSIL.

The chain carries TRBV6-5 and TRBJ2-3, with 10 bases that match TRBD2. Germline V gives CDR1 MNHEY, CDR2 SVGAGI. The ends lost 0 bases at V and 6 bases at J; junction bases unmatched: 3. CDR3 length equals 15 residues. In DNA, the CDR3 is TGTGCCAGCAGTTACTCTCTAGCGGGAGTGGATACGCAGTATTTT. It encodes CASSYSLAGVDTQYF.

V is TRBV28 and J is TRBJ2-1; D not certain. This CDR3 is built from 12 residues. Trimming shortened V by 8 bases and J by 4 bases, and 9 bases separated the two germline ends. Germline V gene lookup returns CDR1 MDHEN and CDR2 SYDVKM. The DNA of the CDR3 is TGTGCCAGCGTCCAGGATTACAATGAGCAGTTCTTC. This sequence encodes CASVQDYNEQFF.

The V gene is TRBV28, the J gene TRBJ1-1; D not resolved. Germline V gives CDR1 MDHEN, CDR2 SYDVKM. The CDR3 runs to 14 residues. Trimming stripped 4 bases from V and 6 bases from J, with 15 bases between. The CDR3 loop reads CASSSVGFNPEAFF. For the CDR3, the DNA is TGTGCCAGCAGTTCGGTGGGGTTTAACCCTGAAGCTTTCTTT.

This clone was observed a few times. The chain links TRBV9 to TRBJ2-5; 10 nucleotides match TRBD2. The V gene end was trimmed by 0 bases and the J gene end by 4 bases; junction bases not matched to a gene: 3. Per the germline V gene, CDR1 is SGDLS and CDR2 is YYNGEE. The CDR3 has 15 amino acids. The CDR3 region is CASSVDSSGRETQYF. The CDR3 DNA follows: TGTGCCAGCAGCGTAGATTCTAGCGGGAGAGAGACCCAGTACTTC.

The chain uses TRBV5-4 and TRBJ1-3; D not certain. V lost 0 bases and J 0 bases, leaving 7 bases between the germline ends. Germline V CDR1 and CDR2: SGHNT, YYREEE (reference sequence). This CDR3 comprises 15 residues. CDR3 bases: TGTGCCAGCAGCTTGGCGGGCAGCTCTGGAAACACCATATATTTT. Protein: CASSLAGSSGNTIYF.

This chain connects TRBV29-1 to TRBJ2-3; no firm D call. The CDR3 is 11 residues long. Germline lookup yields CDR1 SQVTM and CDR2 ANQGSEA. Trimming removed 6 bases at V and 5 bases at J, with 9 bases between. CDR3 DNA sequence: TGCAGCGTGGATACTGGAGATACGCAGTATTTT. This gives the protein CSVDTGDTQYF.

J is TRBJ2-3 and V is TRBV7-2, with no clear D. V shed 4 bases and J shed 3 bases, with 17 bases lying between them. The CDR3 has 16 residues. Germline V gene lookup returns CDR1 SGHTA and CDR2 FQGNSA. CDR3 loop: CASSYRGSVKTDTQYF. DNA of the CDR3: TGTGCCAGCAGCTACAGAGGATCGGTTAAAACAGATACGCAGTATTTT.

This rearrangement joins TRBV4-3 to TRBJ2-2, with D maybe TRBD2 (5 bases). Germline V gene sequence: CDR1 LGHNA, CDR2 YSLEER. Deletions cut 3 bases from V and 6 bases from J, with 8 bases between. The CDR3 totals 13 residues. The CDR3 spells CASSQSRAGELFF. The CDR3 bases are TGCGCCAGCAGCCAGTCGCGGGCCGGGGAGCTGTTTTTT.